A single T cell receptor (beta chain) is shown here with its context. The antigen is unknown. The germline gives CDR1 SGHTA, CDR2 FQGNSA. Trimming took 5 bases from V and 2 from J; bases not matched to a gene: 3. The CDR3 spans 14 residues. This entry is derived from a study of CD8 T cell repertoires and HIV-1 epitope variants. Study-wide results and caveats: Beta chains alone show antigen proliferation, not cytokine profile or function.

Sequenced by immunoSEQ multiplex PCR; TCRdb stores in-frame clones only, minus some. The top ten hold under 30% of the sample, which has under 100,000 clones, roughly four fifths seen once. The TCR originated in a male donor with HIV. The rearrangement joins TRBV7-2 to TRBJ2-1; 7 bases map to TRBD2. The sample comprised uncultured baseline CD8+ T cells from peripheral blood mononuclear cells (PBMCs). The CDR3: CASSPAGTYNEQFF. In DNA, the CDR3 is TGTGCCAGCAGCCCAGCGGGGACCTACAATGAGCAGTTCTTC.